This T cell receptor (beta chain) was recorded in a study of T-cell memory formation after mild COVID-19. 5'RACE primed at constant segments yielded TCR alpha and TCR beta cDNA libraries bearing sample barcodes and UMIs. TCRdb fed the 5' RACE reads into MiXCR, producing one record per CDR3 protein. The profile shows about 180,000 distinct CDR3 sequences, roughly 17% of them singletons. This clonotype was observed a handful of times. This CDR3 comprises 16 residues. CDR1 MNHEY and CDR2 SVGAGI come from the germline V gene. The V end was cut by 5 bases, the J end by 3 bases, with 20 bases between. The chain uses TRBV6-5 and TRBJ2-7, with D hard to call. The source of this sequence is an adult woman who had mild COVID-19 (a few samples of this study predate the infection). Cell type and time point are not known. The source material was PBMCs or a T cell subset sorted from them (not recorded which). CDR3 DNA sequence: TGTGCCAGCAGTAAACTCCTCCCTGGGCCCAACTACGAGCAGTACTTC. It yields the protein CASSKLLPGPNYEQYF.